This is a list of T cell receptor beta chains from one sample in a study of T cell repertoires in cytomegalovirus infection. TCRdb ran MiXCR on the reads and lists one entry per CDR3 protein. Of hundreds of thousands of distinct CDR3 sequences in the sample, about 30% were seen once. Which antigens these TCRs recognize remains unknown. This specimen was cultured PBMCs, taken from culture after CMV antigen stimulation. The receptors stem from a human donor in good health (CMV status not recorded). Some clones in this sample may be carry-over from other donors' samples. Each CDR3 is given with its conserved first and last residue. D genes are given only for firm matches. The size entry is marked missing in some rows and otherwise reads once, few, many or a size class.

size: few; V: TRBV10-3; D: NA; J: TRBJ2-2; CDR3: CAISDSGTTGELFF; DNA: TGTGCCATCAGTGATTCGGGGACGACCGGGGAGCTGTTTTTT
size: NA; V: TRBV20-1; D: TRBD2; J: TRBJ2-3; CDR3: CSASRTSGTDTQYF; DNA: TGCAGTGCCTCAAGGACTAGCGGCACAGATACGCAGTATTTT
size: NA; V: TRBV27; D: NA; J: TRBJ2-1; CDR3: CASNKPGAESYNEQFF; DNA: TGTGCCAGCAACAAACCAGGGGCAGAGTCCTACAATGAGCAGTTCTTC
size: NA; V: TRBV5-1; D: NA; J: TRBJ2-3; CDR3: CASSSGVETDTQYF; DNA: TGCGCCAGCAGTTCCGGTGTGGAAACAGATACGCAGTATTTT
size: few; V: TRBV6-2/TRBV6-3; D: NA; J: TRBJ2-1; CDR3: CASSLSRLYSYNEQFF; DNA: TGTGCCAGCAGCCTATCTAGGCTCTACTCATACAATGAGCAGTTCTTC
size: NA; V: TRBV6-5; D: NA; J: TRBJ2-5; CDR3: CASSYSDPGETQYF; DNA: TGTGCCAGCAGTTACTCTGATCCCGGGGAGACCCAGTACTTC
size: NA; V: TRBV4-1; D: NA; J: TRBJ1-1; CDR3: CASSGADRNTEAFF; DNA: TGTGCCAGCAGCGGGGCGGACAGGAACACTGAAGCTTTCTTT
size: many; V: TRBV7-2; D: NA; J: TRBJ1-5; CDR3: CASSLRDQPQHF; DNA: TGTGCCAGCAGCTTAAGGGATCAGCCCCAGCATTTT
size: NA; V: TRBV20-1; D: NA; J: TRBJ1-1; CDR3: CSASGEYNTEAFF; DNA: TGCAGTGCCTCTGGGGAGTATAACACTGAAGCTTTCTTT
size: NA; V: TRBV7-9; D: TRBD2; J: TRBJ2-5; CDR3: CASRIQGLAEQETQYF; DNA: TGTGCCAGCAGGATACAGGGACTAGCGGAGCAAGAGACCCAGTACTTC
size: many; V: TRBV7-2; D: TRBD1; J: TRBJ2-7; CDR3: CASSLATGAYEQYF; DNA: TGTGCCAGCAGCTTAGCTACAGGGGCCTACGAGCAGTACTTC
size: few; V: TRBV27; D: TRBD1; J: TRBJ1-5; CDR3: CASRTGAQPQHF; DNA: TGTGCCAGTAGGACAGGAGCTCAGCCCCAGCATTTT
size: NA; V: TRBV5-1; D: NA; J: TRBJ2-2; CDR3: CASSSTPTNTGELFF; DNA: TGCGCCAGCTCATCTACGCCGACGAACACCGGGGAGCTGTTTTTT
size: NA; V: TRBV11-2; D: TRBD2; J: TRBJ2-1; CDR3: CASSSRTSGGLWQFF; DNA: TGTGCCAGCAGCTCCCGGACTAGCGGGGGGCTCTGGCAGTTCTTC
size: few; V: TRBV19; D: NA; J: TRBJ1-5; CDR3: CASSIVNPGEPQHF; DNA: TGTGCCAGTAGTATAGTCAACCCTGGGGAGCCCCAGCATTTT
size: many; V: TRBV7-2; D: TRBD1; J: TRBJ1-2; CDR3: CASSLTGVGGYTF; DNA: TGTGCCAGCAGCTTAACAGGGGTCGGTGGCTACACCTTC
size: NA; V: TRBV7-2; D: NA; J: TRBJ2-7; CDR3: CASSFNGFEQYF; DNA: TGTGCCAGCAGCTTTAATGGCTTCGAGCAGTACTTC
size: NA; V: TRBV6-2/TRBV6-3; D: NA; J: TRBJ2-1; CDR3: CASSFGGSPSYNEQFF; DNA: TGTGCCAGCAGTTTCGGAGGCTCCCCATCCTACAATGAGCAGTTCTTC
size: NA; V: TRBV2; D: TRBD1; J: TRBJ2-2; CDR3: CASSVGQAVTGELFF; DNA: TGTGCCAGCAGTGTGGGACAGGCGGTCACCGGGGAGCTGTTTTTT
size: few; V: TRBV7-2; D: NA; J: TRBJ1-2; CDR3: CASSLRVRESYTF; DNA: TGTGCCAGCAGTCTCCGGGTCCGAGAGTCCTACACCTTC
size: few; V: TRBV6-5; D: NA; J: TRBJ2-5; CDR3: CASSYSGLQETQYF; DNA: TGTGCCAGCAGTTACTCCGGCCTCCAAGAGACCCAGTACTTC
size: many; V: TRBV7-9; D: NA; J: TRBJ2-7; CDR3: CASSLEPPYEQYF; DNA: TGTGCCAGCAGCTTAGAACCTCCTTACGAGCAGTACTTC
size: NA; V: TRBV7-6; D: TRBD1; J: TRBJ2-5; CDR3: CASSSYRGRGTQYF; DNA: TGTGCCAGCAGCTCCTACAGGGGCCGAGGGACCCAGTACTTC
size: NA; V: TRBV7-2; D: NA; J: TRBJ2-5; CDR3: CARGRPERVETQYF; DNA: TGTGCCAGGGGAAGGCCCGAGAGGGTTGAGACCCAGTACTTC
size: many; V: TRBV7-2; D: NA; J: TRBJ1-1; CDR3: CASSFRETEAFF; DNA: TGTGCCAGCAGTTTTCGGGAGACTGAAGCTTTCTTT
size: once; V: TRBV12-3/TRBV12-4; D: NA; J: TRBJ1-2; CDR3: CASVGRDGYGYTF; DNA: TGTGCCAGCGTCGGACGGGACGGCTATGGCTACACCTTC
size: NA; V: TRBV10-3; D: TRBD2; J: TRBJ2-1; CDR3: CAISRRSGGSAAVIPYNEQFF; DNA: TGTGCCATCAGTCGCAGGAGTGGCGGGAGCGCCGCCGTTATACCCTACAATGAGCAGTTCTTC
size: few; V: TRBV7-9; D: NA; J: TRBJ2-7; CDR3: CASTTSRNEQYF; DNA: TGTGCCAGCACCACCAGCCGGAACGAGCAGTACTTC
size: NA; V: TRBV10-3; D: NA; J: TRBJ2-7; CDR3: CATKMDKGNYEQYF; DNA: TGTGCCACAAAAATGGATAAGGGCAACTACGAGCAGTACTTC
size: NA; V: TRBV6-1; D: NA; J: TRBJ2-7; CDR3: CASTRRGPFDEQYF; DNA: TGTGCCAGCACCCGACGGGGGCCGTTCGACGAGCAGTACTTC
size: NA; V: TRBV7-9; D: NA; J: TRBJ2-7; CDR3: CASSLEWTTGYEQYF; DNA: TGTGCCAGCAGCTTAGAATGGACTACCGGCTACGAGCAGTACTTC
size: many; V: TRBV7-6; D: NA; J: TRBJ2-2; CDR3: CASSYASQTTGELFF; DNA: TGTGCCAGCAGCTATGCTAGCCAGACCACCGGGGAGCTGTTTTTT
size: NA; V: TRBV19; D: NA; J: TRBJ1-5; CDR3: CASSIGAGAWFQHF; DNA: TGTGCCAGTAGTATAGGGGCAGGGGCCTGGTTCCAGCATTTT
size: NA; V: TRBV20-1; D: NA; J: TRBJ2-1; CDR3: CSASGDHYNEQFF; DNA: TGCAGTGCTAGCGGGGACCACTACAATGAGCAGTTCTTC
size: NA; V: TRBV4-2; D: TRBD2; J: TRBJ2-3; CDR3: CASSRIGGGGITDTQYF; DNA: TGTGCCAGCAGCCGCATCGGTGGCGGGGGGATCACAGATACGCAGTATTTT
size: few; V: TRBV7-8; D: TRBD2; J: TRBJ2-3; CDR3: CASSFSGRGDTQYF; DNA: TGTGCCAGCAGCTTCAGCGGGAGGGGAGATACGCAGTATTTT
size: NA; V: TRBV7-2; D: TRBD2; J: TRBJ2-3; CDR3: CASSRAGGVDTQYF; DNA: TGTGCCAGCAGCCGCGCGGGGGGCGTGGATACGCAGTATTTT
size: NA; V: TRBV12-3/TRBV12-4; D: NA; J: TRBJ2-5; CDR3: CASSFSSTETQYF; DNA: TGTGCCAGCAGTTTCTCCTCCACAGAGACCCAGTACTTC
size: few; V: TRBV7-9; D: NA; J: TRBJ2-5; CDR3: CASSHWGDTEETQYF; DNA: TGTGCCAGCAGCCACTGGGGGGACACCGAAGAGACCCAGTACTTC
size: few; V: TRBV6-6; D: NA; J: TRBJ1-2; CDR3: CASSYSSVGYGYTF; DNA: TGTGCCAGCAGTTACTCGAGTGTGGGCTATGGCTACACCTTC
size: NA; V: TRBV19; D: NA; J: TRBJ1-1; CDR3: CASSIEIGTEAFF; DNA: TGTGCCAGTAGTATTGAGATTGGGACTGAAGCTTTCTTT
size: NA; V: TRBV12-3/TRBV12-4; D: NA; J: TRBJ1-1; CDR3: CASSQREAAFF; DNA: TGTGCCAGCAGCCAACGGGAGGCAGCTTTCTTT
size: few; V: TRBV7-2; D: NA; J: TRBJ2-1; CDR3: CASSLKGGQTNLISYNEQFF; DNA: TGTGCCAGCAGCTTGAAAGGAGGACAGACCAATCTTATCTCCTACAATGAGCAGTTCTTC
size: few; V: TRBV12-3/TRBV12-4; D: NA; J: TRBJ1-2; CDR3: CASSLQYLANYGYTF; DNA: TGTGCCAGCAGCTTACAATATTTGGCTAACTATGGCTACACCTTC
size: NA; V: TRBV7-9; D: NA; J: TRBJ2-3; CDR3: CASSFRVVGSTDTQYF; DNA: TGTGCCAGCAGTTTTAGGGTGGTCGGGAGCACAGATACGCAGTATTTT
size: NA; V: TRBV19; D: TRBD1; J: TRBJ1-1; CDR3: CASSIPNRGNTEAFF; DNA: TGTGCCAGTAGTATTCCAAACAGGGGGAACACTGAAGCTTTCTTT
size: few; V: TRBV2; D: NA; J: TRBJ2-3; CDR3: CASSDPPQFVSNTQYF; DNA: TGTGCCAGCAGTGACCCTCCCCAGTTCGTCAGCAATACGCAGTATTTT
size: few; V: TRBV12-3/TRBV12-4; D: NA; J: TRBJ2-1; CDR3: CASTLRPSSYNEQFF; DNA: TGTGCCAGCACCCTGCGCCCTAGCTCCTACAATGAGCAGTTCTTC
size: many; V: TRBV7-2; D: NA; J: TRBJ1-5; CDR3: CASSYTQGVNQPQHF; DNA: TGTGCCAGCAGCTACACCCAGGGAGTAAATCAGCCCCAGCATTTT
size: NA; V: TRBV11-2; D: TRBD2; J: TRBJ2-1; CDR3: CASILGATSEYSYNEQFF; DNA: TGTGCCAGCATCTTAGGAGCGACTAGCGAATACTCCTACAATGAGCAGTTCTTC
size: many; V: TRBV28; D: NA; J: TRBJ2-7; CDR3: CASSPAYSTLYEQYF; DNA: TGTGCCAGCAGCCCTGCCTATTCAACCCTATACGAGCAGTACTTC
size: NA; V: TRBV6-2/TRBV6-3; D: NA; J: TRBJ2-2; CDR3: CASSYSGPRGDTGELFF; DNA: TGTGCCAGCAGTTACTCGGGACCGAGGGGCGACACCGGGGAGCTGTTTTTT
size: NA; V: TRBV7-9; D: NA; J: TRBJ2-1; CDR3: CASLKLSSYNEQFF; DNA: TGTGCCAGTTTAAAACTAAGCTCCTACAATGAGCAGTTCTTC
size: few; V: TRBV28; D: TRBD1; J: TRBJ2-2; CDR3: CASSSTGTGLTGELFF; DNA: TGTGCCAGCAGTTCCACCGGGACAGGCCTGACCGGGGAGCTGTTTTTT
size: NA; V: TRBV5-1; D: NA; J: TRBJ1-6; CDR3: CASSQASASYNSPLHF; DNA: TGCGCCAGCAGCCAGGCCTCAGCCTCCTATAATTCACCCCTCCACTTT
size: few; V: TRBV28; D: TRBD2; J: TRBJ2-3; CDR3: CASSGGMNTQYF; DNA: TGTGCCAGTAGCGGGGGGATGAATACGCAGTATTTT